Presented here are 8 T cell receptor beta chains from one specimen sequenced in a study of T-cell reconstitution after alpha-beta-depleted transplantation in children. Unique molecular identifiers were incorporated when the TCRbeta library was constructed. TCRdb reprocessed the PCR reads via MiXCR and lists one record per CDR3 protein. The data hold about 300,000 distinct CDR3 sequences, with over 7.5% observed a single time. Their recognized antigens are unknown. The study, taken as a whole, reports: Newly made T cells mostly supplied T-cell counts and diversity one year after transplant.

Sample: peripheral blood, taken 360 days after TCRalphabeta/CD19-depleted stem cell transplant. These TCRs come from a female patient aged 2 to 10 who had a stem cell transplant for Fanconi anemia, so the T cells may come from the graft donor.

This clonotype was counted between two and nine times. This chain joins TRBV4-1 and TRBJ2-7; maybe TRBD1 (6 bases). The V end lost 0 bases, the J end lost 7 bases, and 16 bases lay between the germline ends. Looked up from germline, CDR1 is MGHRA and CDR2 is YSYEKL. The CDR3 is 15 amino acids. CDR3 in amino acids: CASSQERQGQWEQYF. CDR3 bases: TGCGCCAGCAGCCAAGAAAGGCAGGGGCAGTGGGAGCAGTACTTC.

This clonotype occurred many times. The chain employs TRBV7-2 and TRBJ2-1; 8 bases match TRBD1. CDR3 length: 17 amino acids. With 4 bases clipped from V and 9 bases from J, the junction kept 17 bases outside the gene matches. Germline V CDR1 and CDR2: SGHTA, FQGNSA. CDR3 sequence: CASSSSRVGQGALEQFF. The CDR3 coding sequence is TGTGCCAGCAGCTCTAGTAGAGTGGGTCAGGGGGCGCTTGAGCAGTTCTTC. Drawing the rest from reference TRBV7-2 and TRBJ2-1, the complete variable domain is GAGVSQSPSNKVTEKGKDVELRCDPISGHTALYWYRQSLGQGLEFLIYFQGNSAPDKSGLPSDRFSAERTGGSVSTLTIQRTQQEDSAVYLCASSSSRVGQGALEQFFGPGTRLTVL.

This clonotype has only a few counts. The rearrangement uses TRBV25-1 and TRBJ1-1, with D tentatively TRBD1 (6 bases). V was trimmed by 5 bases and J by 3 bases, leaving 16 bases between them. This CDR3 has 15 residues. In germline, CDR1 is MGHDK, CDR2 SYGVNS. The CDR3 coding sequence is TGTGCCAGCAGTCCCGTGAAGGGGGGCTACACTGAAGCTTTCTTT. Its protein is CASSPVKGGYTEAFF.

This clonotype appeared a few times. The rearrangement links TRBV5-1 to TRBJ1-2, with no clear D. There are 14 residues in the CDR3. V was shortened by 0 bases and J by 4 bases, with 10 bases between the two germline ends. Germline CDR1 is SGHRS and CDR2 is YFSETQ. CDR3 nucleotide sequence: TGCGCCAGCAGCTTGGAGGGCAGCCTCTATGGCTACACCTTC. Protein sequence: CASSLEGSLYGYTF.

In this sample, this clonotype turned up many times. V usage is TRBV10-1 and J usage is TRBJ2-3; maybe TRBD2 (6 bases). Trimming removed 6 bases from V and 0 bases from J, with 13 bases in between. CDR1 and CDR2 (germline): WNHNN, SYGVQD (reference sequence). The CDR3 has 15 residues. In nucleotides, the CDR3 is TGCGCCAGCAGCTTCGCTAGCGCCAGCACAGATACGCAGTATTTT. As protein: CASSFASASTDTQYF.

In its sample, this clonotype was seen many times. The chain is built from TRBV28 and TRBJ2-3, with D tentatively TRBD2 (6 bases). The germline V gene has CDR1 MDHEN and CDR2 SYDVKM. The CDR3 length is 17 residues. V lost 5 bases and J lost 5, with 23 bases in between. The CDR3 DNA reads TGTGCCAGCAGTCCGCCGGTTGGAGGGATCGGGCAAGATACGCAGTATTTT. Translation: CASSPPVGGIGQDTQYF.

V is TRBV7-2 and J is TRBJ1-5, with D perhaps matching TRBD1 (5 bases). The V and J ends lost 1 base and 7 bases respectively, with 11 bases between them. CDR3 length: 14 residues. In germline, CDR1 is SGHTA, CDR2 FQGNSA. The CDR3 DNA follows: TGTGCCAGCAGCTTAGTGGCAGGGCGACAGCCCCAGCATTTT. It yields the protein CASSLVAGRQPQHF.

On this clonotype: A clone one base away is much larger, so this may be a read error. The CDR3 spells CASSLAGHQPQHF. In nucleotides, the CDR3 is TGTGCCAGCAGCTTAGCAGGCCATCAGCCCCAGCATTTT. The chain recombines TRBV7-8 with TRBJ1-5; no clear D. The CDR3 length is 13 residues. The V gene's germline CDR1 is SGHVS and CDR2 FQNEAQ. The V end was cut by 0 bases, the J end by 5 bases, with 5 bases between.